This record concerns one TCR beta chain sequence. This clonotype has ten or more counts. What antigen it recognizes has not been identified. No per-base quality is available; no much larger clone lies one base away. V is pared back by 4 bases and J by 1 base, with 15 bases lying between the germline termini. CDR1 and CDR2 (SGHRS, YFSETQ) derive from the germline V gene. The CDR3 covers 15 residues, taking in both the cysteine and the phenylalanine. Only CDR3 DNA remains: 45 bases, in frame from the first base. This entry comes from a study of early T cells in non-severe SARS-CoV-2 infection (dated by TCRdb to about 2021). For the wider study: TCR sequencing used bulk RNA from unsorted whole blood, so alpha and beta chains could not be paired.

Libraries were prepared through 5' RACE. Sequencing instrument: NextSeq 500. Unique molecular identifiers were attached to individual cDNA molecules in the TCR library protocol so that sequencing error and PCR bias could be corrected. Both TCR alpha and beta chains were sequenced, and tight co-correlation was observed between alpha and beta sequence abundances in each sample. The authors processed their data as follows. V gene, J gene and CDR3 annotation of TCR sequences was performed with Decombinator V4. Expanded TCRs were defined as changing significantly between any two time points under a Poisson model with p below 0.0001. Abundances of TCRs were expressed as counts per million after normalisation to the total number of TCRs sequenced in each sample. TRAV1-2 paired with TRAJ12, TRAJ20 or TRAJ33 defined MAIT TCRs, while TRAV10 paired with TRAJ18 defined iNKT TCRs. VDJdb, accessed 1 November 2021, was searched for CMV, EBV and SARS-CoV-2 annotated TCRs, excluding TCRs annotated for multiple antigens. TCRdb trimmed the raw reads at Q25, called clones with MiXCR and kept productive beta chains. Entries are consolidated by CDR3 protein sequence, retaining the most common genes and DNA. For this entry, the V and J calls and clone size follow TCRdb and not the study's own pipeline. The sample profile shows about 23,000 distinct CDR3 sequences; roughly 5.3% of them were found once. Of the sample, about 4.5% is held by the ten largest clones.

A case-control design nested within a healthcare worker cohort in London, UK, was used, with weekly nasopharyngeal swab PCR tests and blood sampling performed. Healthcare workers were recruited during the week of the UK lockdown, between 23 and 31 March 2020, and followed weekly for up to about 15 weeks. The study at large found these results: VDJdb matching was skewed toward anti-spike CD8 responses and likely underestimated virus-specific expansions by missing private and CD4 specificities.

The clonotype originates from an adult who was a healthcare worker with PCR-confirmed SARS-CoV-2 infection or an uninfected control (not recorded which). The specimen sequenced was whole blood. Recombination connected TRBV5-1 to TRBJ2-7; TRBD2 is a weak D gene call, 5 bases matching. In nucleotides, the sequence is TGCGCCAGCAGCCGGGTGTCTGGGAGTTCCTACGAGCAGTACTTC. Its protein is CASSRVSGSSYEQYF.